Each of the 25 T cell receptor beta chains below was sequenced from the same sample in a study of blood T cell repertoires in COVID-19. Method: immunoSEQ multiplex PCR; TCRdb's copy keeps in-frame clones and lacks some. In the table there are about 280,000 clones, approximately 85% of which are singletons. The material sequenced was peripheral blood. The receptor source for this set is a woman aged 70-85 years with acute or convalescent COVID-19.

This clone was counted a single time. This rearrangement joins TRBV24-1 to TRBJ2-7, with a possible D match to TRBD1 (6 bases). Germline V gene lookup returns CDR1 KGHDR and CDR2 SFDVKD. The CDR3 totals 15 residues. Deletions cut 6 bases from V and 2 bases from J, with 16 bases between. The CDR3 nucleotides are TGTGCCACCAGTCCTCACCAAAAGGGGGCCTACGAGCAGTACTTC. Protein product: CATSPHQKGAYEQYF.

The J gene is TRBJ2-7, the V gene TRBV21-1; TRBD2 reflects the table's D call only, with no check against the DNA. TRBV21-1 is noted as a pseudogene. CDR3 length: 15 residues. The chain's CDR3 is CASSEGSSGGDEQYF. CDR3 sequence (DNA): TGTGCCAGCAGTGAAGGGTCTAGCGGGGGTGACGAGCAGTACTTC.

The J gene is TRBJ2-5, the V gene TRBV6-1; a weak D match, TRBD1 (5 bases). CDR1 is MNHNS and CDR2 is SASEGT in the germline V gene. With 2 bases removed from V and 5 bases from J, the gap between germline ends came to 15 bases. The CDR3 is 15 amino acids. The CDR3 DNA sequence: TGTGCCAGCAGTGAACGGTGGGGCTCAGGGGAGACCCAGTACTTC. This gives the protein CASSERWGSGETQYF.

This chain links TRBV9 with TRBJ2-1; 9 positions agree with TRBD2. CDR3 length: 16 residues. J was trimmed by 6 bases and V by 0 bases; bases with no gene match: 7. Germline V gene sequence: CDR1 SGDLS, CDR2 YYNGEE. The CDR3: CASSVDDSGGINEQFF. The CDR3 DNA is TGTGCCAGCAGCGTAGATGATAGCGGGGGTATCAATGAGCAGTTCTTC.

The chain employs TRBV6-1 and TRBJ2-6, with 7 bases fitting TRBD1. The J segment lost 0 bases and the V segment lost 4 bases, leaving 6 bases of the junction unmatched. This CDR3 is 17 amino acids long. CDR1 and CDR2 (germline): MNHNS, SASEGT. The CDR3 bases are TGTGCCAGCAGTGTGGACAGGACCTTCTCTGGGGCCAACGTCCTGACTTTC. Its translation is CASSVDRTFSGANVLTF.

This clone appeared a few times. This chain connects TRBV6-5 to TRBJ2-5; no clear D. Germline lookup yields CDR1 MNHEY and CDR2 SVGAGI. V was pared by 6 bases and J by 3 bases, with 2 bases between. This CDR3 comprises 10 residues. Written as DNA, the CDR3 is TGTGCCAGCAGCAAAGAGACCCAGTACTTC. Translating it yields CASSKETQYF.

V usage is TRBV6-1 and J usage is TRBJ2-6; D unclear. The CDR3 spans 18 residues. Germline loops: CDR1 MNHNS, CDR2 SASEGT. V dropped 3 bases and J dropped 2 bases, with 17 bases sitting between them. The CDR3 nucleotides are TGTGCCAGCAGTGACAGTTTTTTTGGGCCCCCTGGGGCCAACGTCCTGACTTTC. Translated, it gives CASSDSFFGPPGANVLTF.

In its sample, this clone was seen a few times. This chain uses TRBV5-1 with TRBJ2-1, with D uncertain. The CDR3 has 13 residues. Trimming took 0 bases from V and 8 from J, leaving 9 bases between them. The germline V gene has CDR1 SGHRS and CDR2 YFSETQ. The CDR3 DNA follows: TGCGCCAGCAGCTTGGTTTTGCGTGATGAGCAGTTCTTC. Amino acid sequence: CASSLVLRDEQFF.

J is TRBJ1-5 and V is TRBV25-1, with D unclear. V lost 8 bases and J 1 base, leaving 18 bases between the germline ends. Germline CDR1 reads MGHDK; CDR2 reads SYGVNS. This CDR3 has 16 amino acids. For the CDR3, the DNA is TGTGCCAGCTCCTCCTTCGCCTGGGCCAGCAATCAGCCCCAGCATTTT. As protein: CASSSFAWASNQPQHF.

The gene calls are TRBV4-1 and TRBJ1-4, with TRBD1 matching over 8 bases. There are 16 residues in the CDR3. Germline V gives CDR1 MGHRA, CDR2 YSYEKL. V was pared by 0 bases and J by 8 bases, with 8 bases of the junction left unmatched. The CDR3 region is CASSQEVRGLREKLFF. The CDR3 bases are TGCGCCAGCAGCCAAGAGGTCAGGGGGCTTCGGGAAAAACTGTTTTTT.

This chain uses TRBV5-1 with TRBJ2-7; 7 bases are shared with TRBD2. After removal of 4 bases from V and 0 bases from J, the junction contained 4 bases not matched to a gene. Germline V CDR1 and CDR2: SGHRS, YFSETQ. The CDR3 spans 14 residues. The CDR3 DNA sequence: TGCGCCAGCAGCATGGGACTATCCTCCTACGAGCAGTACTTC. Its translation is CASSMGLSSYEQYF.

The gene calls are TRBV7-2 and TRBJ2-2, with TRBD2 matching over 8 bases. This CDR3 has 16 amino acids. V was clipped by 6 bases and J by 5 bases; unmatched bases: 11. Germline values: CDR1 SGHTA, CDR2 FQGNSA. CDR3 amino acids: CASRATGTRRTGELFF. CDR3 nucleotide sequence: TGTGCCAGCAGAGCGACCGGGACTAGACGGACCGGGGAGCTGTTTTTT.

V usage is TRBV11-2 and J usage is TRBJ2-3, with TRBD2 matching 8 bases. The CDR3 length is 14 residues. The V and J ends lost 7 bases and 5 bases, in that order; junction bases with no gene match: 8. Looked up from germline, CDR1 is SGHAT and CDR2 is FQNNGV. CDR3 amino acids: CASTQGLGKDTQYF. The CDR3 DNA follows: TGTGCCAGCACCCAGGGACTAGGTAAAGATACGCAGTATTTT.

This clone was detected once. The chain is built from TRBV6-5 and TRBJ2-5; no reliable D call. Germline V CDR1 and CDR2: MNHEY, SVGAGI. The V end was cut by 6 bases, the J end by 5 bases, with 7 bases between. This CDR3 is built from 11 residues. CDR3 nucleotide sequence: TGTGCCAGCAGCCTTCTCGAGACCCAGTACTTC. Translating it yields CASSLLETQYF.

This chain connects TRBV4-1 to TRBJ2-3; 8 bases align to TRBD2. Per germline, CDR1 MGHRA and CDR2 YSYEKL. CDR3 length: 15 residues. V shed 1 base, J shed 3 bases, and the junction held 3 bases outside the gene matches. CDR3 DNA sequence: TGCGCCAGCAGCCAAGTGCAGCGGGGGACAGATACGCAGTATTTT. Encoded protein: CASSQVQRGTDTQYF.

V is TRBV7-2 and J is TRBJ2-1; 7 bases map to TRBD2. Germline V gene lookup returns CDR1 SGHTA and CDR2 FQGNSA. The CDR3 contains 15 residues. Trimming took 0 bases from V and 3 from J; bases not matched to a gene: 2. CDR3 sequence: CASSLAGGNYNEQFF. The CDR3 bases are TGTGCCAGCAGCTTAGCGGGGGGGAACTACAATGAGCAGTTCTTC.

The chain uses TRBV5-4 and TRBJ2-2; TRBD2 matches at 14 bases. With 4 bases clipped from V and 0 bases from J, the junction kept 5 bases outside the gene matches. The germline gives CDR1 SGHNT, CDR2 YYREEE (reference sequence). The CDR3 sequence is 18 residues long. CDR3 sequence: CASSPGTSGGPNTGELFF. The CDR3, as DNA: TGTGCCAGCAGCCCCGGGACTAGCGGGGGCCCGAACACCGGGGAGCTGTTTTTT.

CDR3 in amino acids: CASSRGRDRAYNEQFF. CDR3 nucleotides: TGCGCCAGCAGCCGAGGCCGGGACAGGGCCTACAATGAGCAGTTCTTC. The chain has TRBV4-1 and TRBJ2-1; 9 positions match TRBD1. Trimming cost V 4 bases and J 2 bases; bases outside gene matches: 6. The CDR3 length is 16 residues. Looked up from germline, CDR1 is MGHRA and CDR2 is YSYEKL.

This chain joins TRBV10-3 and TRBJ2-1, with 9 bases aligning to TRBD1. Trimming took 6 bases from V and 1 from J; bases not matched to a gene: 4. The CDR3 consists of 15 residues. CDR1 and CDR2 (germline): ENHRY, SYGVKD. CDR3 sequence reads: CAISGGQGSYNEQFF. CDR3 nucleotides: TGTGCCATCAGCGGCGGACAGGGGTCCTACAATGAGCAGTTCTTC.

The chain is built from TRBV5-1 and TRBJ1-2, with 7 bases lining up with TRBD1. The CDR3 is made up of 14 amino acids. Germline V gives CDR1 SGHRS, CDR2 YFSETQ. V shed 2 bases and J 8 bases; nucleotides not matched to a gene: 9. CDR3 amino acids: CASSLRQGQNGYTF. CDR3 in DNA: TGCGCCAGCAGCTTAAGACAGGGACAGAACGGCTACACCTTC.

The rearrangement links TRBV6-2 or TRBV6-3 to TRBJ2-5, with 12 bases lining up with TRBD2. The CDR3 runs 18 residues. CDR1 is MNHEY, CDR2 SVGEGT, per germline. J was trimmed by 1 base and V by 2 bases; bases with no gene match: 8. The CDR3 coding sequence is TGTGCCAGCAGTTACCGGAAGGCGGGACTAGCGGGCCAAGAGACCCAGTACTTC. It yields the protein CASSYRKAGLAGQETQYF.

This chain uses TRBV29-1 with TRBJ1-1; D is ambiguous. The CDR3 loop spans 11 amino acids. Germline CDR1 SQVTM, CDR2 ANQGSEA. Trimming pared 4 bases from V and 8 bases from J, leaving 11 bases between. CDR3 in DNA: TGCAGCGTTGTAGGAACAGAAGAAGCTTTCTTT. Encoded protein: CSVVGTEEAFF.

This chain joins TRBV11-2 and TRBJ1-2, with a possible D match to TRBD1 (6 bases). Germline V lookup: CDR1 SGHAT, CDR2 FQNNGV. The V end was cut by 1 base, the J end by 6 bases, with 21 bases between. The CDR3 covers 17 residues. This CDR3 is CASSLVPGQPAENGYTF. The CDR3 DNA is TGTGCCAGCAGCTTAGTCCCCGGACAGCCCGCGGAGAATGGCTACACCTTC.

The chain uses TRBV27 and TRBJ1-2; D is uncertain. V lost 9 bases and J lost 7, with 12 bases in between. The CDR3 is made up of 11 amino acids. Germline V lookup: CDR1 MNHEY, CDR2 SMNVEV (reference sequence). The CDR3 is CASYGFGGYTF. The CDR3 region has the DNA TGTGCCAGTTATGGTTTCGGTGGCTACACCTTC.

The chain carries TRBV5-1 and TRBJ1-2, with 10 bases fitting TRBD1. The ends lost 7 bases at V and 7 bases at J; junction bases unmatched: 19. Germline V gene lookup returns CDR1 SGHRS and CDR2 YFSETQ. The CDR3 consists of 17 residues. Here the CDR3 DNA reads TGCGCCAGCGCTGAAAATCCTCCGGGACAGGGGAATGGTGGCTACACCTTC. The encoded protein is CASAENPPGQGNGGYTF.